Given below is one T cell receptor (beta chain) in context. Looked up from germline, CDR1 is SGHRS and CDR2 is YFSETQ. This CDR3 contains 16 residues. Losses at the gene ends were 4 bases for V and 3 bases for J; bases not matched to a gene: 9. Sequenced by immunoSEQ multiplex PCR; TCRdb stores in-frame clones only, minus some. Of 60,000 to 75,000 clones in the sample, about 86% were seen once. The data were taken from a study of lymphopenia after photon versus proton radiotherapy. The sequence derives from a man aged 35-49 years with gastric cancer. The gene calls are TRBV5-1 and TRBJ2-3, with 9 bases aligning to TRBD2. The starting material was peripheral blood, obtained from a patient treated with photon-based radiotherapy. The CDR3 nucleotides read TGCGCCAGCAGCCCCGGGCGGGGGGGTGGAACAGATACGCAGTATTTT. Protein sequence: CASSPGRGGGTDTQYF.